A selection of T cell receptor beta chains follows, all from one sample in a study of Graves' ophthalmopathy and Graves' hyperthyroidism. One entry per CDR3 protein, called by TCRdb with MiXCR from the multiplex PCR reads. The data show 300,000 to 400,000 distinct CDR3 sequences, roughly 17% seen once. The source material was peripheral blood. The receptors stem from an adult man with Graves' ophthalmopathy. Each CDR3 is given with its conserved first and last residue. Fields, in order: V gene, D gene, J gene, clone size, CDR3 protein, CDR3 DNA. D genes are given only for firm matches. The listing skips clone size in some rows; elsewhere it reads once, few, many or a size class.

TRBV3-1	NA	TRBJ1-1	many	CASSQDWFQGTEAFF	TGTGCCAGCAGCCAAGATTGGTTTCAGGGGACTGAAGCTTTCTTT
TRBV12-3/TRBV12-4	NA	TRBJ1-6	many	CASSYGTRSYNSPLHF	TGTGCCAGCAGTTACGGGACCAGATCTTATAATTCACCCCTCCACTTT
TRBV27	TRBD1	TRBJ1-5	many	CASSLWQGAGQPQHF	TGTGCCAGCAGTTTGTGGCAGGGGGCAGGTCAGCCCCAGCATTTT
TRBV7-3	NA	TRBJ1-1	many	CASSLYGGKNTEAFF	TGTGCCAGCAGCTTATATGGCGGAAAGAACACTGAAGCTTTCTTT
TRBV7-6	NA	TRBJ2-2	once	CASSLEPPFTGELFF	TGTGCCAGCAGCTTAGAACCCCCATTCACCGGGGAGCTGTTTTTT
TRBV4-3	NA	TRBJ1-2	many	CASSQRDTINYGYTF	TGCGCCAGCAGCCAAAGGGACACAATAAACTATGGCTACACCTTC
TRBV7-2	NA	TRBJ1-5	many	CASSLVESQPQHF	TGTGCCAGCAGCTTAGTCGAAAGTCAGCCCCAGCATTTT
TRBV7-9	NA	TRBJ2-7	many	CASSPQVSYEQYF	TGTGCCAGCAGCCCACAGGTCTCCTACGAGCAGTACTTC
TRBV19	TRBD2	TRBJ2-3	many	CASSSSGTSGTDTQYF	TGTGCCAGTAGCTCCTCCGGGACTAGCGGCACAGATACGCAGTATTTT
TRBV12-3/TRBV12-4	NA	TRBJ1-2	few	CASSFQGTNYGYTF	TGTGCCAGCAGTTTTCAGGGGACCAACTATGGCTACACCTTC
TRBV30	NA	TRBJ1-5	once	CAWTVRGSDQPQHF	TGTGCCTGGACCGTCCGGGGTTCGGATCAGCCCCAGCATTTT
TRBV12-3/TRBV12-4	TRBD1	TRBJ2-5	many	CASRSTGGETQYF	TGTGCCAGCAGATCTACAGGGGGAGAGACCCAGTACTTC
TRBV7-2	NA	TRBJ2-2	many	CASSLVQKLFF	TGTGCCAGCAGCTTAGTGCAGAAGCTGTTTTTT
TRBV7-2	NA	TRBJ1-1	many	CASTPPGVTEAFF	TGTGCCAGCACCCCCCCCGGGGTCACTGAAGCTTTCTTT
TRBV6-1	TRBD1	TRBJ2-7	many	CANRGEGAAYEQYF	TGTGCCAACAGGGGAGAGGGGGCTGCCTACGAGCAGTACTTC
TRBV12-5	NA	TRBJ1-5	NA	CASGLVIRGAQPQHF	TGTGCTAGTGGTTTGGTAATTAGGGGGGCTCAGCCCCAGCATTTT
TRBV6-1	TRBD2	TRBJ2-5	NA	CASRARRTRLVETQYF	TGTGCCAGCAGGGCGCGACGGACTAGGCTCGTTGAGACCCAGTACTTC
TRBV6-1	NA	TRBJ1-5	many	CASSERGSLDQPQHF	TGTGCCAGCAGTGAACGGGGCAGCTTAGATCAGCCCCAGCATTTT
TRBV6-2/TRBV6-3	TRBD2	TRBJ2-7	many	CASSYTGGLAGGKQYF	TGTGCCAGCAGTTACACCGGCGGACTAGCCGGCGGGAAGCAGTACTTC
TRBV13	NA	TRBJ1-1	many	CASSWVKGSEAFF	TGTGCCAGCAGCTGGGTTAAGGGCTCTGAAGCTTTCTTT
TRBV12-3/TRBV12-4	TRBD1	TRBJ1-1	NA	CASSPRTGRDNTEAFF	TGTGCCAGCAGTCCACGGACAGGGAGGGATAACACTGAAGCTTTCTTT
TRBV6-5	NA	TRBJ1-5	many	CASSYSVYQPQHF	TGTGCCAGCAGTTACTCTGTCTATCAGCCCCAGCATTTT
TRBV19	TRBD2	TRBJ2-1	many	CASSGRVANEQFF	TGTGCCAGTAGCGGGAGGGTGGCAAATGAGCAGTTCTTC
TRBV25-1	NA	TRBJ1-5	many	CASSGPGRQPQHF	TGTGCCAGCAGTGGGCCAGGGAGACAGCCCCAGCATTTT
TRBV5-1	NA	TRBJ1-1	many	CASSLETGSLNTEAFF	TGCGCCAGCAGCTTGGAGACGGGCAGCCTGAACACTGAAGCTTTCTTT
TRBV14	NA	TRBJ2-3	few	CASSRGREGTDTQYF	TGTGCCAGCAGCCGTGGGCGGGAAGGCACAGATACGCAGTATTTT
TRBV12-3/TRBV12-4	NA	TRBJ2-5	many	CASSLGQMETQYF	TGTGCCAGCAGTTTAGGGCAGATGGAGACCCAGTACTTC
TRBV5-1	TRBD2	TRBJ2-7	many	CASSLPGTSGSYEQYF	TGCGCCAGCAGCTTGCCCGGGACTAGCGGGTCCTACGAGCAGTACTTC
TRBV12-3/TRBV12-4	NA	TRBJ1-2	many	CASSIRRGEGYTF	TGTGCCAGCAGCATCCGGAGGGGGGAGGGCTACACCTTC
TRBV7-9	NA	TRBJ2-7	many	CASSLLGSEQYF	TGTGCCAGCAGCTTACTAGGATCCGAGCAGTACTTC
TRBV6-4	NA	TRBJ1-5	many	CASSAEQDQPQHF	TGTGCCAGCAGCGCGGAACAGGATCAGCCCCAGCATTTT
TRBV19	NA	TRBJ1-1	many	CASSHKRERPEAFF	TGTGCCAGTAGTCACAAAAGGGAAAGACCTGAAGCTTTCTTT
TRBV28	NA	TRBJ1-1	many	CASSLWGVGMMNTEAFF	TGTGCCAGCAGTTTATGGGGGGTCGGGATGATGAACACTGAAGCTTTCTTT
TRBV6-2/TRBV6-3	TRBD1	TRBJ2-2	many	CASSYPRGRKRTGELFF	TGTGCCAGCAGTTACCCCAGGGGGCGAAAGCGCACCGGGGAGCTGTTTTTT
TRBV20-1	NA	TRBJ1-2	few	CSARPEGYGYTF	TGCAGTGCTAGGCCCGAGGGGTATGGCTACACCTTC
TRBV7-8	NA	TRBJ1-1	NA	CAISLGGPACF	TGTGCCATCAGCTTAGGAGGGCCCGCTTGCTTT
TRBV6-5	NA	TRBJ2-5	many	CASSTFGGGGETQYF	TGTGCCAGCAGTACTTTTGGGGGGGGCGGCGAGACCCAGTACTTC
TRBV6-1	TRBD1	TRBJ1-2	many	CASRDRGLYGYTF	TGTGCCAGCAGGGACAGGGGGCTCTATGGCTACACCTTC
TRBV7-2	TRBD2	TRBJ2-7	many	CASRPSSGSSYEQYF	TGTGCCAGCAGACCCTCTAGCGGGAGCTCCTACGAGCAGTACTTC
TRBV7-2	NA	TRBJ2-2	NA	CASSLGGRTTGELFF	TGTGCCAGCAGCTTAGGAGGACGGACCACCGGGGAGCTGTTTTTT
TRBV24-1	NA	TRBJ2-7	many	CATSDFTGSNEQYF	TGTGCCACCAGTGATTTTACAGGAAGCAACGAGCAGTACTTC
TRBV11-2	NA	TRBJ2-7	many	CASSLGRVEQYF	TGTGCCAGCAGCTTAGGGCGAGTCGAGCAGTACTTC
TRBV7-9	NA	TRBJ1-1	many	CASSLDIPEAFF	TGTGCCAGCAGCCTTGACATTCCTGAAGCTTTCTTT
TRBV6-1	TRBD1	TRBJ1-5	many	CASTGTVNQPQHF	TGTGCCAGCACCGGGACAGTCAATCAGCCCCAGCATTTT
TRBV5-1	TRBD1	TRBJ2-2	NA	CASSSGQGAPGELFF	TGCGCCAGCAGCTCGGGACAGGGGGCCCCCGGGGAGCTGTTTTTT
TRBV27	NA	TRBJ2-7	many	CASSSGEGPHEQYF	TGTGCCAGCAGTTCAGGGGAGGGCCCACACGAGCAGTACTTC
TRBV15	NA	TRBJ1-5	NA	CATSRDGAQHF	TGTGCCACCAGCAGGGACGGAGCCCAGCATTTT
TRBV6-2/TRBV6-3	TRBD2	TRBJ2-7	NA	CASSYHRLAGGDEQYF	TGTGCCAGCAGTTACCACAGGCTAGCGGGAGGGGACGAGCAGTACTTC
TRBV5-1	NA	TRBJ2-5	many	CASSLAGAPETQYF	TGCGCCAGCAGCTTGGCCGGAGCGCCGGAGACCCAGTACTTC